This record looks at one T cell receptor (beta chain) sequence and its context. Its antigen remains unknown. This specimen comes from a study of T cells in Graves' hyperthyroidism and ophthalmopathy. Regarding the study as a whole: The model predicted ophthalmopathy a median approximately 6.3 months before onset.

Amplified regions were TCR beta CDR3 sequences from RNA transcripts. The TCR CDR3 was amplified in a first-round RT-PCR using the HTBI primer set. MiXCR, applied by TCRdb to the multiplex PCR reads, yields one record per CDR3 protein. The profile shows over 500,000 distinct CDR3 sequences, more than 15% of them singletons. The study left out patients who had uncontrolled infection, other autoimmune disease, pregnancy or lactation. This CDR3 has 18 amino acids. V dropped 5 bases and J dropped 1; count of bases not matched to a gene: 12. CDR1 is SGHAT and CDR2 is FQNNGV in the germline V gene. The chain links TRBV11-2 to TRBJ2-3, with 10 bases aligning to TRBD1. The receptor was derived from a woman aged 25 to 39 with Graves' ophthalmopathy. Specimen: blood. The CDR3 bases are TGTGCCAGCAGCCCCTTTTTGGGGGGGACAGGGGGCACAGATACGCAGTATTTT. It translates to CASSPFLGGTGGTDTQYF. The entire variable domain, with the rest obtained from reference TRBV11-2 and TRBJ2-3, is as follows: EAGVAQSPRYKIIEKRQSVAFWCNPISGHATLYWYQQILGQGPKLLIQFQNNGVVDDSQLPKDRFSAERLKGVDSTLKIQPAKLEDSAVYLCASSPFLGGTGGTDTQYFGPGTRLTVL.